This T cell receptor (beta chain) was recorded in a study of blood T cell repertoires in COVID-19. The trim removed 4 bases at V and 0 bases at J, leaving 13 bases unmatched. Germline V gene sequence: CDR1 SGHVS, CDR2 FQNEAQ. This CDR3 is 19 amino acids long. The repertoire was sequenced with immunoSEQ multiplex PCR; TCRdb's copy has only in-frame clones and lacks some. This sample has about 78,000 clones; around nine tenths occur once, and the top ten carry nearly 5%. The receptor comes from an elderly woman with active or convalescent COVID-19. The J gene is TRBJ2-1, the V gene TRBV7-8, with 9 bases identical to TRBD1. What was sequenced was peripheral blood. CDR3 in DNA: TGTGCCAGCAGCTCGTCCGGGACAGGGTCCCCCCGCTCCTACAATGAGCAGTTCTTC. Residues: CASSSSGTGSPRSYNEQFF.